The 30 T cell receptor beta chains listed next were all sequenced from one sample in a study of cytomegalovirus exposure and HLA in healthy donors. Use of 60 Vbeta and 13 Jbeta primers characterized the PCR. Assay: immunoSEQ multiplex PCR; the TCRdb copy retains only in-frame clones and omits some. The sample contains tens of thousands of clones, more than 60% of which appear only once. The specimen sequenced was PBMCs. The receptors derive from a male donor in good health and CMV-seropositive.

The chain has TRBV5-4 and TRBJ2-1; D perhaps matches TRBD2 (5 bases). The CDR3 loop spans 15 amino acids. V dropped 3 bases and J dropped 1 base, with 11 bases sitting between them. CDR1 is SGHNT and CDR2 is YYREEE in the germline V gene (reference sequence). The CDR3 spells CASSSDSLSYNEQFF. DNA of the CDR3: TGTGCCAGCAGCTCGGACTCACTATCCTACAATGAGCAGTTCTTC.

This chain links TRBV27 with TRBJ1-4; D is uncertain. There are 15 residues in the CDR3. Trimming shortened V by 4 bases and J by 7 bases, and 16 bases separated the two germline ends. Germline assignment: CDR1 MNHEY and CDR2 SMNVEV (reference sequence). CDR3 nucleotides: TGTGCCAGCAGTTCCTCTTGGGGAGTCGGTGAAAAACTGTTTTTT. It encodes CASSSSWGVGEKLFF.

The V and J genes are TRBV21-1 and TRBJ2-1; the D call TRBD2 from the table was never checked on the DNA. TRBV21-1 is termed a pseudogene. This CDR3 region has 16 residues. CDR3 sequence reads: CASSKARSGGANEQFF. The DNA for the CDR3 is TGTGCCAGCAGCAAAGCGCGGAGCGGGGGGGCGAATGAGCAGTTCTTC.

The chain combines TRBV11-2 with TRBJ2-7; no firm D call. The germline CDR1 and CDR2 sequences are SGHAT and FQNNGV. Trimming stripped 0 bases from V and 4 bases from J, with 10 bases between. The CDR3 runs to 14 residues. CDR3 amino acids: CASSLDFSIYEQYF. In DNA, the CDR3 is TGTGCCAGCAGCTTAGATTTTAGCATTTACGAGCAGTACTTC.

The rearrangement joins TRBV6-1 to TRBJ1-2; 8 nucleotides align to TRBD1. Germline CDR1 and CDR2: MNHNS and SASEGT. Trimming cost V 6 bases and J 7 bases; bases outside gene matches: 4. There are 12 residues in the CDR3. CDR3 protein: CASRDRASGYTF. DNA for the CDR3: TGTGCCAGCAGGGACAGGGCCTCTGGCTACACCTTC.

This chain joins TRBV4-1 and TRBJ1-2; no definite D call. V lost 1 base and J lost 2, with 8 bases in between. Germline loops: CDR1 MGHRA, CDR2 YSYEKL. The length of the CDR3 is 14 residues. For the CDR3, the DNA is TGCGCCAGCAGCCAAGTTGAGGGAAACTATGGCTACACCTTC. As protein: CASSQVEGNYGYTF.

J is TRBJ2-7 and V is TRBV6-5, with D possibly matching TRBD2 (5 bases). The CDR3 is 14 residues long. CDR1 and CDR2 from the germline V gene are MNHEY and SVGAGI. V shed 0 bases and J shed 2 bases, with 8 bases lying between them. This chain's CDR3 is CASSYSFGAYEQYF. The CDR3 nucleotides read TGTGCCAGCAGTTACTCTTTCGGGGCCTACGAGCAGTACTTC.

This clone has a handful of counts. CDR3: CATSRVPLRKINYGYTF. The CDR3 DNA reads TGTGCCACCAGCAGAGTCCCACTGCGCAAAATTAACTATGGCTACACCTTC. The chain combines TRBV15 with TRBJ1-2, with D uncertain. V lost 1 base and J lost 1, with 16 bases in between. CDR1 is LNHNV and CDR2 is YYDKDF in the germline V gene (reference sequence). The CDR3 is 17 residues long.

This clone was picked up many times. The CDR3: CASSLSGTGLAFF. The CDR3 DNA follows: TGTGCCAGCAGCTTAAGCGGGACAGGGTTAGCTTTCTTT. J is TRBJ1-1 and V is TRBV11-1, with TRBD1 matching 9 bases. The CDR3 has 13 amino acids. The J segment lost 10 bases and the V segment lost 2 bases, leaving 5 bases of the junction unmatched. Germline V lookup: CDR1 SGHAT, CDR2 FQDESV (reference sequence).

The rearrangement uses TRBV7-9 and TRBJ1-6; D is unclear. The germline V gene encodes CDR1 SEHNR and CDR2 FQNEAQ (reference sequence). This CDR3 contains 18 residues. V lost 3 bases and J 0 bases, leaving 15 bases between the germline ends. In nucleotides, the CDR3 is TGTGCCAGCAGCTTCCTTACCACTACTGACTCCTATAATTCACCCCTCCACTTT. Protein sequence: CASSFLTTTDSYNSPLHF.

The CDR3 is CASSDRDRAPAFF. For the CDR3, the DNA is TGTGCCAGCAGTGACCGGGACAGGGCCCCAGCTTTCTTT. The rearrangement links TRBV6-1 to TRBJ1-1, with 9 bases identical to TRBD1. Per germline, CDR1 MNHNS and CDR2 SASEGT. The CDR3 consists of 13 residues. The J segment lost 10 bases and the V segment lost 3 bases, leaving 6 bases of the junction unmatched.

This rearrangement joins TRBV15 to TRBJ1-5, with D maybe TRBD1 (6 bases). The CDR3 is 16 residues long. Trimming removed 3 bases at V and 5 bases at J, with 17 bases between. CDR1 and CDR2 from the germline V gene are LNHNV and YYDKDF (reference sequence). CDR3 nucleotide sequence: TGTGCCACCAGCAGGGCGGCATCAGGGGACCATCAGCCCCAGCATTTT. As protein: CATSRAASGDHQPQHF.

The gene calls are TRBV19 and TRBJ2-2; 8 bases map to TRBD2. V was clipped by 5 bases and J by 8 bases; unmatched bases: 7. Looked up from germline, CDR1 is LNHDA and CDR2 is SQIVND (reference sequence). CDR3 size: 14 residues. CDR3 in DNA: TGTGCCAGTAGTTTACTAGCGGAGGGGGGGGAGCTGTTTTTT. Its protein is CASSLLAEGGELFF. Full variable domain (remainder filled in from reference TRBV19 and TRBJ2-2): DGGITQSPKYLFRKEGQNVTLSCEQNLNHDAMYWYRQDPGQGLRLIYYSQIVNDFQKGDIAEGYSVSREKKESFPLTVTSAQKNPTAFYLCASSLLAEGGELFFGEGSRLTVL.

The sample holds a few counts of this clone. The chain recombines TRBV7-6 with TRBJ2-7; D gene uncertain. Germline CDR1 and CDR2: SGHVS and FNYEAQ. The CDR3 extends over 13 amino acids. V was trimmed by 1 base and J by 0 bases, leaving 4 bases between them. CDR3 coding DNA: TGTGCCAGCAGCTTAGTTAGCTCCTACGAGCAGTACTTC. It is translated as CASSLVSSYEQYF.

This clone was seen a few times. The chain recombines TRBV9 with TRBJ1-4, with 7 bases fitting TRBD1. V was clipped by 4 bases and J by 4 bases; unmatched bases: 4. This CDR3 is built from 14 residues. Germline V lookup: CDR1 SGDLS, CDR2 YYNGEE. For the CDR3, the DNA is TGTGCCAGCAGCAGCAGGGGGATTAATGAAAAACTGTTTTTT. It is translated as CASSSRGINEKLFF. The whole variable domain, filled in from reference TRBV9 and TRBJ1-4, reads DSGVTQTPKHLITATGQRVTLRCSPRSGDLSVYWYQQSLDQGLQFLIQYYNGEERAKGNILERFSAQQFPDLHSELNLSSLELGDSALYFCASSSRGINEKLFFGSGTQLSVL.

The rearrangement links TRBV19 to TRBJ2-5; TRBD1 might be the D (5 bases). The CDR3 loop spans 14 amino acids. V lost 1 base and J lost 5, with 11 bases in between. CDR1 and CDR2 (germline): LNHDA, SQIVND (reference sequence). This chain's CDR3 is CASSIVGRPETQYF. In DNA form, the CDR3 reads TGTGCCAGTAGTATAGTGGGGCGCCCGGAGACCCAGTACTTC.

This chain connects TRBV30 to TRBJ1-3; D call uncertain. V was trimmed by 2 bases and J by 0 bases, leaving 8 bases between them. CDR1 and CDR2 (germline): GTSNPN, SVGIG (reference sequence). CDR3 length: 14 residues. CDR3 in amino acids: CAWSSGLSGNTIYF. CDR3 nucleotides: TGTGCCTGGAGTTCCGGTCTCTCTGGAAACACCATATATTTT.

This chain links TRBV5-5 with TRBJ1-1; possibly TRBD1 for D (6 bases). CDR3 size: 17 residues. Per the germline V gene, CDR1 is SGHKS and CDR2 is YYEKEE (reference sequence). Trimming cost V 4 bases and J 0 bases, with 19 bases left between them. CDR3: CASSPRFRQALNTEAFF. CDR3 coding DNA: TGTGCCAGCAGCCCAAGGTTCCGACAGGCGTTGAACACTGAAGCTTTCTTT.

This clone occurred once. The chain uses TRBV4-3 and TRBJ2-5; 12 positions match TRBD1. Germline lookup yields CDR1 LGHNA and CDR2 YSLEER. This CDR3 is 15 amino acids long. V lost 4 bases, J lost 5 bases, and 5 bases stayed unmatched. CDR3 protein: CASSLLGQGAETQYF. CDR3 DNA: TGCGCCAGCAGCCTCCTGGGACAGGGGGCTGAGACCCAGTACTTC.

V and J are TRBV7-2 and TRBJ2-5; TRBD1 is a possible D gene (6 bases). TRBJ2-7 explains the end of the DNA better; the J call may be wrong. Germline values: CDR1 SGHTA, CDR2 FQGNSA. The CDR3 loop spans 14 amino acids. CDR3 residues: CASSRGIGSYEQYF. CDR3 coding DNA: TGTGCCAGCAGTAGGGGGATCGGGTCCTACGAGCAGTACTTC.

The CDR3 here is CASSFRAYEQYF. In nucleotides, the CDR3 is TGTGCCAGCAGTTTCAGGGCCTACGAGCAGTACTTC. V is TRBV28 and J is TRBJ2-7, with a possible D match to TRBD1 (5 bases). V lost 3 bases to trimming and J lost 2 bases, with 5 bases between them. Germline V gene lookup returns CDR1 MDHEN and CDR2 SYDVKM. The CDR3 consists of 12 residues.

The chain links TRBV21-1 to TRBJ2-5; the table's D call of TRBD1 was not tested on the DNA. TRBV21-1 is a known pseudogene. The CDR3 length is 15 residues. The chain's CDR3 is CASSNAKGTEETQYF. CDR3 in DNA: TGTGCCAGCAGCAACGCCAAAGGGACAGAAGAGACCCAGTACTTC.

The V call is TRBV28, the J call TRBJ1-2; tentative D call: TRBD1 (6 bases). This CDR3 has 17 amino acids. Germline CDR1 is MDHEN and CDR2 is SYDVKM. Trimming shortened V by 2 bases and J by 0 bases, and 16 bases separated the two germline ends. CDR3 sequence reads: CASSLGRGPYSNYGYTF. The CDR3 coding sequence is TGTGCCAGCAGTTTAGGCAGGGGACCATACTCTAACTATGGCTACACCTTC.

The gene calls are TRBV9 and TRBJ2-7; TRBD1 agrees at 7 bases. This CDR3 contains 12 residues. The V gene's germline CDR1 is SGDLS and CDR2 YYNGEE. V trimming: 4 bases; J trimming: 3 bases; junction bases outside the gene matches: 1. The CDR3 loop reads CASSRDSYEQYF. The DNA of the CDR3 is TGTGCCAGCAGCAGGGACAGCTACGAGCAGTACTTC.

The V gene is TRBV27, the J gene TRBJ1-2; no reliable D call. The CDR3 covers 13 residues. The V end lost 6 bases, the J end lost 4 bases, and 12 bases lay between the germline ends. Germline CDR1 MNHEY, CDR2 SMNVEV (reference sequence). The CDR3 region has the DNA TGTGCCAGCAGGCTTACAGTTTCCTATGGCTACACCTTC. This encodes CASRLTVSYGYTF.

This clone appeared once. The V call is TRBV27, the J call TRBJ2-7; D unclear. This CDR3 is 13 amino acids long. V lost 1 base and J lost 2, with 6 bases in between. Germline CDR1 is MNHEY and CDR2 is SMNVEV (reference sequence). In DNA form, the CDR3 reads TGTGCCAGCAGTTTATTCCCTCCCTACGAGCAGTACTTC. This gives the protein CASSLFPPYEQYF.

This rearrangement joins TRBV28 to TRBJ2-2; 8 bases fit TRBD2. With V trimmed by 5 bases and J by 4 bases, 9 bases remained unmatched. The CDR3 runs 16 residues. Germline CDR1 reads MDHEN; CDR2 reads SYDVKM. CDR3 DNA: TGTGCCAGCAGTACTAGACTAGCGAGGAGCACCGGGGAGCTGTTTTTT. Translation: CASSTRLARSTGELFF.

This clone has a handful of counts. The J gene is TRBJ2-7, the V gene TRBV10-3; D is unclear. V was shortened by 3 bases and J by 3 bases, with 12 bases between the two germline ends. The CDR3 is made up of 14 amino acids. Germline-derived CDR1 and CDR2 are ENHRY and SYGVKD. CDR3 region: CAISEFLRHYEQYF. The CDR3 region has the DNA TGTGCCATCAGTGAATTCCTGAGGCACTACGAGCAGTACTTC.

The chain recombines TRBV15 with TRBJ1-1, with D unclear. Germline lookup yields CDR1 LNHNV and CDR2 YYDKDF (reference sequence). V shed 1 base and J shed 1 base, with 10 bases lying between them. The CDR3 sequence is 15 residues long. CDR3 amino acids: CATSRVFTANTEAFF. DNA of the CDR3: TGTGCCACCAGCAGAGTTTTCACAGCGAACACTGAAGCTTTCTTT.

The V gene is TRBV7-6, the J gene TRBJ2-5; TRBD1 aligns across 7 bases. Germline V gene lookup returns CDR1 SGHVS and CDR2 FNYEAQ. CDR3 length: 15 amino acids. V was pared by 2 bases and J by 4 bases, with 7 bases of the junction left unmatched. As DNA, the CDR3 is TGTGCCAGCAGCTTAACGACAGGGAAGGGAGAGACCCAGTACTTC. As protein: CASSLTTGKGETQYF.